Listed below are T cell receptor beta chains from one sample, sequenced in a study of cytomegalovirus exposure and HLA in healthy donors. The data were produced by immunoSEQ multiplex PCR, yet TCRdb's version contains in-frame clones alone and is incomplete. Altogether some 150,000 clones are present, around 88% being singletons, with the ten largest covering under 0.95%. What was sequenced was PBMCs. These receptors were collected from a woman aged 25 to 45 in good health and CMV-seronegative. Both conserved end residues are part of each CDR3. Fields, in order: V gene, clone size, J gene, D gene, CDR3 protein, CDR3 DNA. The D gene is left open where the match is weak. Only some rows state a clone size, as once, few, many or a class for expanded clones.

>TRBV7-8|-|TRBJ2-7|-
CASSLALDSDYEQYF
TGTGCCAGCAGCTTAGCTTTGGACAGCGACTACGAGCAGTACTTC
>TRBV2|-|TRBJ2-5|-
CASSRAGVETQYF
TGTGCCAGCAGCCGAGCAGGGGTAGAGACCCAGTACTTC
>TRBV4-1|few|TRBJ2-7|TRBD2
CASSQGLGGEQYF
TGCGCCAGCAGCCAGGGCCTGGGAGGGGAGCAGTACTTC
>TRBV5-1|few|TRBJ1-4|-
CASSLRGTNEKLFF
TGCGCCAGCAGCTTGAGGGGGACTAATGAAAAACTGTTTTTT
>TRBV15|-|TRBJ1-3|-
CATRTTTPAGYSGNTIYF
TGTGCCACCAGAACCACAACCCCAGCGGGTTACTCTGGAAACACCATATATTTT
>TRBV5-4|-|TRBJ2-1|TRBD2
CASSILAAPSYNEQFF
TGTGCCAGCAGCATACTAGCGGCCCCCTCCTACAATGAGCAGTTCTTC
>TRBV5-1|-|TRBJ2-1|TRBD1
CASADGTAFNNEQFF
TGCGCCAGCGCCGACGGGACAGCCTTCAACAATGAGCAGTTCTTC
>TRBV19|once|TRBJ1-6|TRBD1
CASVGTGISPLHF
TGTGCCAGTGTCGGGACAGGTATTTCACCCCTCCACTTT
>TRBV19|-|TRBJ2-7|TRBD2
CASSSPGLAVPYEQYF
TGTGCCAGTTCCTCCCCGGGACTAGCGGTTCCCTACGAGCAGTACTTC
>TRBV30|-|TRBJ1-2|TRBD1
CAWTDRGNYGHTF
TGTGCCTGGACGGACAGGGGCAACTATGGCCACACCTTC
>TRBV27|-|TRBJ2-7|-
CATSAEGVREQYF
TGTGCCACCTCCGCCGAGGGGGTGAGGGAGCAGTACTTC
>TRBV6-6|few|TRBJ1-1|-
CASSFPTGNTEAFF
TGTGCCAGCAGTTTCCCGACGGGGAACACTGAAGCTTTCTTT
>TRBV15|-|TRBJ2-2|TRBD2
CATSPRTSGSGTGELFF
TGTGCCACCAGCCCACGGACTAGCGGGAGTGGGACCGGGGAGCTGTTTTTT
>TRBV7-2|few|TRBJ1-5|TRBD1
CASSLRGGAMVRQPQHF
TGTGCCAGCAGCTTAAGAGGGGGCGCGATGGTTCGTCAGCCCCAGCATTTT
>TRBV5-1|-|TRBJ2-2|-
CASSFGDTGELFF
TGCGCCAGCAGCTTCGGGGACACCGGGGAGCTGTTTTTT
>TRBV30|-|TRBJ2-7|-
CAWSTGGTSAYEQYF
TGTGCCTGGAGTACTGGGGGGACTTCGGCCTACGAGCAGTACTTC
>TRBV7-9|-|TRBJ2-5|TRBD1
CASSRQGFQETQYF
TGTGCCAGCAGCCGACAGGGCTTTCAAGAGACCCAGTACTTC
>TRBV9|-|TRBJ2-7|TRBD1
CASSARDRGSYEQYF
TGTGCCAGCAGCGCCCGGGACAGGGGCTCCTACGAGCAGTACTTC
>TRBV5-1|-|TRBJ1-4|-
CASSLTGTTNEKLFF
TGCGCCAGCAGCTTGACCGGGACAACTAATGAAAAACTGTTTTTT
>TRBV27|-|TRBJ1-2|TRBD1
CASSLDRANSYTF
TGTGCCAGCAGCCTCGACAGGGCGAATAGCTACACCTTC
>TRBV25-1|-|TRBJ1-2|-
CASSDRFDGYTF
TGTGCCAGCTCTGACAGGTTCGATGGCTACACCTTC
>TRBV7-9|few|TRBJ1-2|-
CASSLARTNYGYTF
TGTGCCAGCAGCTTAGCCAGGACTAACTATGGCTACACCTTC
>TRBV18|-|TRBJ2-7|-
CASSPWPLSPYEQYF
TGTGCCAGCTCACCATGGCCCCTTTCCCCCTACGAGCAGTACTTC
>TRBV5-4|-|TRBJ1-5|TRBD1
CASSFGQGQPQHF
TGTGCCAGCAGCTTTGGACAGGGTCAGCCCCAGCATTTT
>TRBV30|-|TRBJ1-1|-
CAWQGGTEAFF
TGTGCCTGGCAGGGTGGGACTGAAGCTTTCTTT
>TRBV9|-|TRBJ1-2|TRBD1
CASSTLTGHYGYTF
TGTGCCAGCAGCACTCTGACAGGGCACTATGGCTACACCTTC
>TRBV27|-|TRBJ2-1|-
CASSKQGSYNEQFF
TGTGCCAGCAGCAAACAGGGTTCCTACAATGAGCAGTTCTTC
>TRBV28|-|TRBJ2-7|-
CASSYQGKQYF
TGTGCCAGCAGTTATCAGGGGAAGCAGTACTTC
>TRBV2|-|TRBJ2-3|TRBD2
CASNRLAGAFGDTQYF
TGTGCCAGCAACCGACTAGCGGGGGCGTTCGGAGATACGCAGTATTTT
>TRBV27|-|TRBJ1-5|-
CASSLGAGLPGEPQHF
TGTGCCAGCAGTTTAGGAGCGGGGCTTCCGGGGGAGCCCCAGCATTTT
>TRBV25-1|-|TRBJ2-7|-
CASSGQASGYEQYF
TGTGCCAGCAGTGGACAGGCATCTGGCTACGAGCAGTACTTC
>TRBV7-2|few|TRBJ1-1|-
CASSLAVFDTEAFF
TGTGCCAGCAGCTTAGCCGTATTCGACACTGAAGCTTTCTTT
>TRBV13|few|TRBJ2-7|-
CASSLHLSYEQYF
TGTGCCAGCAGCTTACACCTATCATACGAGCAGTACTTC
>TRBV2|-|TRBJ2-7|-
CASVSTGTGVEQYF
TGTGCCAGCGTCAGCACCGGGACGGGGGTCGAGCAGTACTTC
>TRBV18|-|TRBJ2-3|-
CASSPPVRGVEDTQYF
TGTGCCAGCTCACCACCGGTCAGGGGAGTGGAAGATACGCAGTATTTT
>TRBV6-6|once|TRBJ1-5|TRBD1
CASSYAGTDSNQPQHF
TGTGCCAGCAGTTACGCCGGGACAGATAGCAATCAGCCCCAGCATTTT
>TRBV7-2|-|TRBJ2-1|-
CASRPPSAGFGEQFF
TGTGCCAGCAGGCCTCCTAGCGCGGGGTTTGGTGAGCAGTTCTTC
>TRBV5-1|once|TRBJ2-3|-
CASSFNLDKQYF
TGCGCCAGCAGCTTCAATCTAGATAAGCAGTATTTT
>TRBV19|few|TRBJ1-1|-
CASSMQGLNTEAFF
TGTGCCAGTAGTATGCAGGGCCTGAACACTGAAGCTTTCTTT
>TRBV9|-|TRBJ2-5|-
CASSPSRGTGLRQETQYF
TGTGCCAGCAGCCCCAGCAGAGGAACAGGGCTTCGTCAAGAGACCCAGTACTTC
>TRBV7-8|-|TRBJ2-7|-
CASSPGWRGLYEQYF
TGTGCCAGCAGCCCGGGCTGGCGGGGGCTCTACGAGCAGTACTTC